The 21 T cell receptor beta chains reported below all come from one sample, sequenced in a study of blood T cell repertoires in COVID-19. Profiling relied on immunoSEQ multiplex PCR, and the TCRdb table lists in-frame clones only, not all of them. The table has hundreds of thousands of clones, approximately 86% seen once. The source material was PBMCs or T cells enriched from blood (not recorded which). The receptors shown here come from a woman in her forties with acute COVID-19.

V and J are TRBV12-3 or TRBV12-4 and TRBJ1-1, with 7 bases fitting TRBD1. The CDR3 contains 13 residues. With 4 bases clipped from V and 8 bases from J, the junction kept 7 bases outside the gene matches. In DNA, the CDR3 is TGTGCCAGCAGTTGGGAGTGGACAGGAGAAGCTTTCTTT. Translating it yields CASSWEWTGEAFF.

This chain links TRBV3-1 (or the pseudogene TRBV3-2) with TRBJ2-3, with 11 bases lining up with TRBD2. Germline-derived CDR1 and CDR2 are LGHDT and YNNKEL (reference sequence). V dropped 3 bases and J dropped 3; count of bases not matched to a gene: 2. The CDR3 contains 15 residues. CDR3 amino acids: CASSQGLAETDTQYF. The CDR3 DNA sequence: TGTGCCAGCAGCCAGGGACTAGCGGAGACAGATACGCAGTATTTT.

CDR3 loop: CASSQGFWGWGYTF. The CDR3 DNA follows: TGTGCCAGCAGCCAAGGGTTTTGGGGCTGGGGCTACACCTTC. The chain combines TRBV14 with TRBJ1-2; D might be TRBD1 (5 bases). Germline CDR1 is SGHDN and CDR2 is FVKESK. This CDR3 is 14 amino acids long. Trimming shortened V by 1 base and J by 8 bases, and 14 bases separated the two germline ends.

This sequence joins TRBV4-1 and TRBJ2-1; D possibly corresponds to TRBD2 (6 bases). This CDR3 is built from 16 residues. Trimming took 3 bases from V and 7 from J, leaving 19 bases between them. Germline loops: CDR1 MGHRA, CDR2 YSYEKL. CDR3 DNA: TGCGCCAGCAGCCATCGGGTATGGGGAGGTGGGAATGAGCAGTTCTTC. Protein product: CASSHRVWGGGNEQFF.

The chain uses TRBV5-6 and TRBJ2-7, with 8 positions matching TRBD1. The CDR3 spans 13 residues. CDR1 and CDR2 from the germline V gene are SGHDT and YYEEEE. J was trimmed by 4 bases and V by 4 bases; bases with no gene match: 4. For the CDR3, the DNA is TGTGCCAGCAGCGGCAGGGGGCGTTACGAGCAGTACTTC. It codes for CASSGRGRYEQYF.

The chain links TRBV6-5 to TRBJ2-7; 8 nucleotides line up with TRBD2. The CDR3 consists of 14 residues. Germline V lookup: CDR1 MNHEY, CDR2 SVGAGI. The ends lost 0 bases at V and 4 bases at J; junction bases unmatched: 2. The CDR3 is CASSYSSGIYEQYF. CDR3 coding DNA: TGTGCCAGCAGTTACTCTAGCGGGATATACGAGCAGTACTTC.

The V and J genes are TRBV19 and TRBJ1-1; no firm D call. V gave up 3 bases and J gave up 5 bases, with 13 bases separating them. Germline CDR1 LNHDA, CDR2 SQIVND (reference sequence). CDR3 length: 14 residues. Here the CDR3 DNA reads TGTGCCAGTAGTATGCCCCCCACGGAGACTGAAGCTTTCTTT. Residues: CASSMPPTETEAFF.

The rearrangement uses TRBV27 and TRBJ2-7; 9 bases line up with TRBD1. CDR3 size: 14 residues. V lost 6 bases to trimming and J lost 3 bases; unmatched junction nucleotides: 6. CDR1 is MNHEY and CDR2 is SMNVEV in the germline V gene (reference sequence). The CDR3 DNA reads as TGTGCCAGCAGGGGGACAGGGCAACTCTACGAGCAGTACTTC. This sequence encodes CASRGTGQLYEQYF.

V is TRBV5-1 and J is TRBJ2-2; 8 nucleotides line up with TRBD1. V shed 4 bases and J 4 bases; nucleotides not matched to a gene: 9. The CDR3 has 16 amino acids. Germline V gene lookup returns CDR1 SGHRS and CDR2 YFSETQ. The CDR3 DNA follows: TGCGCCAGCAGCCCGGAAGCAGGGGGCCGCACCGGGGAGCTGTTTTTT. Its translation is CASSPEAGGRTGELFF.

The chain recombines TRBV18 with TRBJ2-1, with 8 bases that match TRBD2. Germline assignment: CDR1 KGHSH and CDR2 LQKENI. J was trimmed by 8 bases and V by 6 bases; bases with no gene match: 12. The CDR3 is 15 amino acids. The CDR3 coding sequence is TGTGCCAGCTCCACGTCTAACGGGGGGGCTTATGAGCAGTTCTTC. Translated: CASSTSNGGAYEQFF.

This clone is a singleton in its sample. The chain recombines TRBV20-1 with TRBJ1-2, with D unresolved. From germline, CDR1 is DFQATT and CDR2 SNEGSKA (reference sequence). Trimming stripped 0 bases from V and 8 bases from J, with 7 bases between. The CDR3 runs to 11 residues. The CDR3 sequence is CSARDIRGYTF. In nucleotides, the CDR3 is TGCAGTGCTAGAGATATACGGGGCTACACCTTC.

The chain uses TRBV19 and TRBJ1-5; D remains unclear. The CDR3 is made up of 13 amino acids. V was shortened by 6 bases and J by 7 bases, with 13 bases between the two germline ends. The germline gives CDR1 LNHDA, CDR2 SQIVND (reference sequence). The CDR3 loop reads CASSGNSQQPQHF. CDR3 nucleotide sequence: TGTGCCAGTAGCGGGAACAGCCAGCAGCCCCAGCATTTT.

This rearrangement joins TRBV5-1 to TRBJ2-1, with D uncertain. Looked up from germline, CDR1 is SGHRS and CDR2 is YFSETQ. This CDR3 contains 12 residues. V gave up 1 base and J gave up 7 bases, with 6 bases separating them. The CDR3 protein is CASSLSSNEQFF. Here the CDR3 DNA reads TGCGCCAGCAGCTTGAGCTCTAATGAGCAGTTCTTC. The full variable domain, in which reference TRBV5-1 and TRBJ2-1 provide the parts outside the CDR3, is KAGVTQTPRYLIKTRGQQVTLSCSPISGHRSVSWYQQTPGQGLQFLFEYFSETQRNKGNFPGRFSGRQFSNSRSEMNVSTLELGDSALYLCASSLSSNEQFFGPGTRLTVL.

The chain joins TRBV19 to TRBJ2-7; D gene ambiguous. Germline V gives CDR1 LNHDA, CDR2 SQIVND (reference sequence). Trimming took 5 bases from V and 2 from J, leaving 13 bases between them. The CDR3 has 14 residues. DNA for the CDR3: TGTGCCAGTAGTCCGACTTCGGATGCCTACGAGCAGTACTTC. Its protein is CASSPTSDAYEQYF.

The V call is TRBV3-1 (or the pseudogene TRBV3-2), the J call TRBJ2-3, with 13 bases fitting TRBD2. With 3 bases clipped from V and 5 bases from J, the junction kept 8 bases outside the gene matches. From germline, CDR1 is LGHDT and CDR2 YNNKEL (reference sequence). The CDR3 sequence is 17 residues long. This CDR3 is CASSHATSGGAGDTQYF. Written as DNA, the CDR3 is TGTGCCAGCAGCCACGCTACTAGCGGGGGGGCTGGAGATACGCAGTATTTT.

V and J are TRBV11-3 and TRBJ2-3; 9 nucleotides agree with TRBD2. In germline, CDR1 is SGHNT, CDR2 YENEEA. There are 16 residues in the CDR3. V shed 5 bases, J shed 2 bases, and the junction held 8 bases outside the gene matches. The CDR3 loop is CASSTSTSGYTDTQYF. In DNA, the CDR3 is TGTGCCAGCAGCACATCGACTAGCGGATACACAGATACGCAGTATTTT.

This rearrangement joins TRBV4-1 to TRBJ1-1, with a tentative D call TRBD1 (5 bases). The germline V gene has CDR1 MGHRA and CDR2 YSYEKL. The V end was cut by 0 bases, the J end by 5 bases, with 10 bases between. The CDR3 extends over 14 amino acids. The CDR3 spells CASSQDTGETEAFF. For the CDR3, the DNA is TGCGCCAGCAGCCAAGATACGGGGGAGACTGAAGCTTTCTTT.

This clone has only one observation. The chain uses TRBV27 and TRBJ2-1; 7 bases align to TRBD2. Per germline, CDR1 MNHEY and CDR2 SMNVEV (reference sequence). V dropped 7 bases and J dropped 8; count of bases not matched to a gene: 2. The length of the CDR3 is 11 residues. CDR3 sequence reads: CASKLADEQFF. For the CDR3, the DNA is TGTGCCAGCAAGCTAGCGGATGAGCAGTTCTTC.

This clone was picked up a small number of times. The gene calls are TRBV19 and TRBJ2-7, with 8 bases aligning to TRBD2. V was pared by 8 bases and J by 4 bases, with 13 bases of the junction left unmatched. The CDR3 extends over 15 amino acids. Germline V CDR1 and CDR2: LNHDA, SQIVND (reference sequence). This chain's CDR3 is CASQYSASGRYEQYF. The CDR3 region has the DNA TGTGCCAGTCAGTATTCCGCTAGCGGGCGTTACGAGCAGTACTTC.

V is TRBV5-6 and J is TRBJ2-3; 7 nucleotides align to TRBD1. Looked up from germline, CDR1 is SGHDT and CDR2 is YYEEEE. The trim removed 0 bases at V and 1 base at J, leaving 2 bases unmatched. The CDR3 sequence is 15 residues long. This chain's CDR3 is CASSLGQGGTDTQYF. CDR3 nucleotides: TGTGCCAGCAGCTTGGGACAGGGCGGCACAGATACGCAGTATTTT.

CDR3 coding DNA: TGCAGCGTTGAAGTGGGAGAGACCTACGAGCAGTACTTC. Protein sequence: CSVEVGETYEQYF. The V gene is TRBV29-1, the J gene TRBJ2-7; D is perhaps TRBD2 (5 bases). The germline gives CDR1 SQVTM, CDR2 ANQGSEA. The CDR3 is made up of 13 amino acids. The germline V and J ends were trimmed by 1 base and 2 bases, with 9 bases remaining between them.